Listed here are 25 T cell receptor beta chains from one sample, sequenced in a study of blood T cell repertoires in COVID-19. The method was immunoSEQ multiplex PCR; TCRdb's version includes in-frame clones alone and lacks a portion of them. Here the sample spans about 200,000 clones, more than 70% being singletons. The sample taken for sequencing was PBMCs or T cells enriched from blood (not recorded which). The receptor source for this set is a woman aged 40 to 50 with acute COVID-19.

This clone was seen many times. V and J are TRBV27 and TRBJ1-1, with 8 bases fitting TRBD1. The CDR3 covers 13 residues. Germline assignment: CDR1 MNHEY and CDR2 SMNVEV (reference sequence). V trimming: 7 bases; J trimming: 6 bases; junction bases outside the gene matches: 7. In nucleotides, the CDR3 is TGTGCCAGCACCCTCTCACAGGGGGCTGAAGCTTTCTTT. Translated, it gives CASTLSQGAEAFF.

The chain recombines TRBV7-9 with TRBJ2-2; D remains ambiguous. Germline V lookup: CDR1 SEHNR, CDR2 FQNEAQ (reference sequence). Between the trimmed V and J ends, which lost 8 bases and 8 bases, there was a span of 9 bases. The CDR3 spans 11 residues. This CDR3 is CASASLGELFF. In DNA form, the CDR3 reads TGTGCCAGCGCGAGCCTGGGGGAGCTGTTTTTT.

V gene TRBV7-2 combines with J gene TRBJ2-5; D not certain. The CDR3 loop spans 13 amino acids. Germline values: CDR1 SGHTA, CDR2 FQGNSA. Trimming removed 1 base from V and 7 bases from J, with 10 bases in between. The CDR3 nucleotides are TGTGCCAGCAGCTTAGGTAGTCCGGGGACCCAGTACTTC. This sequence encodes CASSLGSPGTQYF.

This chain links TRBV25-1 with TRBJ1-3, with TRBD1 identical over 9 bases. Germline trimming cut 2 bases from V and 2 bases from J; bases unmatched to any gene: 4. Germline CDR1 reads MGHDK; CDR2 reads SYGVNS. The length of the CDR3 is 16 residues. CDR3 sequence reads: CASSENRGLAGNTIYF. CDR3 DNA sequence: TGTGCCAGCAGTGAAAACAGGGGGCTGGCTGGAAACACCATATATTTT.

V gene TRBV9 combines with J gene TRBJ2-1; a possible D gene is TRBD2 (5 bases). With 3 bases removed from V and 3 bases from J, the gap between germline ends came to 25 bases. Germline loops: CDR1 SGDLS, CDR2 YYNGEE. The CDR3 has 19 residues. This CDR3 reads CASSARAGIASRHYNEQFF. The CDR3 coding sequence is TGTGCCAGCAGCGCCCGGGCCGGGATCGCTAGCCGGCACTACAATGAGCAGTTCTTC.

This chain uses TRBV5-1 with TRBJ1-1; no firm D call. This CDR3 is built from 13 residues. Germline CDR1 SGHRS, CDR2 YFSETQ. With 4 bases removed from V and 3 bases from J, the gap between germline ends came to 10 bases. DNA for the CDR3: TGCGCCAGCAGCCTGGCCCTTGACACTGAAGCTTTCTTT. It specifies CASSLALDTEAFF. Using reference TRBV5-1 and TRBJ1-1 for the parts outside the CDR3, the full variable domain is KAGVTQTPRYLIKTRGQQVTLSCSPISGHRSVSWYQQTPGQGLQFLFEYFSETQRNKGNFPGRFSGRQFSNSRSEMNVSTLELGDSALYLCASSLALDTEAFFGQGTRLTVV.

The chain joins TRBV25-1 to TRBJ1-2; D possibly corresponds to TRBD1 (6 bases). The V gene lost 7 bases and the J gene lost 5 bases, with 11 bases spanning the gap. This CDR3 region has 12 residues. Germline loops: CDR1 MGHDK, CDR2 SYGVNS. CDR3 DNA: TGTGCCAGCAAGGGGGGGGGATATGGCTACACCTTC. This translates into CASKGGGYGYTF.

The V and J genes are TRBV7-2 and TRBJ1-5; D remains unclear. CDR3 length: 14 amino acids. Germline CDR1 is SGHTA and CDR2 is FQGNSA. Trimming took off 1 base at V and 11 bases at J, with 15 bases between the two ends. CDR3 sequence (DNA): TGTGCCAGCAGCTTAGGTTCGGGCGGGTCGGCCCAGCATTTT. Translation: CASSLGSGGSAQHF.

The CDR3 here is CASSQEGGRGTDTQYF. The CDR3 region has the DNA TGCGCCAGCAGCCAAGAAGGCGGGCGGGGCACAGATACGCAGTATTTT. The chain uses TRBV4-1 and TRBJ2-3, with D possibly matching TRBD2 (5 bases). V was clipped by 0 bases and J by 1 base, with 11 bases between them. There are 16 residues in the CDR3. Germline V gene sequence: CDR1 MGHRA, CDR2 YSYEKL.

For the CDR3, the DNA is TGTGCCATCCGGGACAGGGACGACGTCGGCTATGGCTACACCTTC. It translates to CAIRDRDDVGYGYTF. This chain joins TRBV10-3 and TRBJ1-2, with 9 bases fitting TRBD1. V shed 8 bases, J shed 4 bases, and the junction held 11 bases outside the gene matches. The germline gives CDR1 ENHRY, CDR2 SYGVKD. CDR3 length: 15 amino acids.

The V gene is TRBV20-1, the J gene TRBJ1-6; D gene unclear. From germline, CDR1 is DFQATT and CDR2 SNEGSKA (reference sequence). The CDR3 consists of 15 residues. V was shortened by 3 bases and J by 0 bases, with 9 bases between the two germline ends. The CDR3 DNA sequence: TGCAGTGCTAGTCTCCCGAGCTCCTATAATTCACCCCTCCACTTT. Protein: CSASLPSSYNSPLHF.

This clone appeared a few times. V usage is TRBV7-2 and J usage is TRBJ1-5; D call uncertain. Trimming stripped 3 bases from V and 0 bases from J, with 12 bases between. The CDR3 length is 16 residues. In germline, CDR1 is SGHTA, CDR2 FQGNSA. The CDR3 reads CASSLRHRYSNQPQHF. In nucleotides, the CDR3 is TGTGCCAGCAGCTTGAGACACCGCTATAGCAATCAGCCCCAGCATTTT.

This clone was found once. The chain has TRBV14 and TRBJ2-7, with a weak D call TRBD1 (6 bases). The CDR3 consists of 12 residues. Germline V gives CDR1 SGHDN, CDR2 FVKESK. With 2 bases removed from V and 4 bases from J, the gap between germline ends came to 6 bases. CDR3 bases: TGTGCCAGCAGCCAAACAGGGTACGAGCAGTACTTC. This gives the protein CASSQTGYEQYF.

V gene TRBV18 combines with J gene TRBJ1-1; TRBD1 matches 12 bases. Germline loops: CDR1 KGHSH, CDR2 LQKENI. V shed 3 bases and J 0 bases; nucleotides not matched to a gene: 20. The CDR3 extends over 22 amino acids. The CDR3, as DNA: TGTGCCAGCTCACCCCCGCTCGGGGGACAGGGGGCCGCCGCCCCCATGAACACTGAAGCTTTCTTT. It codes for CASSPPLGGQGAAAPMNTEAFF.

The chain couples TRBV25-1 to TRBJ2-7, with 9 bases aligning to TRBD1. V gave up 0 bases and J gave up 7 bases; unmatched junction bases: 7. CDR3 length: 15 residues. Germline CDR1 MGHDK, CDR2 SYGVNS. Written as DNA, the CDR3 is TGTGCCAGCAGTGAATATAACAGGGGGCGGAGGGAGCAGTACTTC. Its translation is CASSEYNRGRREQYF.

The rearrangement links TRBV7-2 to TRBJ2-7, with 9 bases that match TRBD1. V lost 5 bases and J lost 0; bases outside the gene matches: 5. The CDR3 runs to 15 residues. Germline loops: CDR1 SGHTA, CDR2 FQGNSA. CDR3 DNA: TGTGCCAGCAGCACACAGGGGGCCCTCTCCTACGAGCAGTACTTC. It is translated as CASSTQGALSYEQYF.

V usage is TRBV24-1 and J usage is TRBJ2-3; D is perhaps TRBD2 (6 bases). The V end lost 1 base, the J end lost 5 bases, and 9 bases lay between the germline ends. The CDR3 loop spans 14 amino acids. CDR1 and CDR2 (germline): KGHDR, SFDVKD. The CDR3 sequence: CATSDFLGGDTQYF. CDR3 DNA: TGTGCCACCAGTGATTTCTTGGGAGGAGATACGCAGTATTTT.

This clone was counted a single time. The chain uses TRBV5-4 and TRBJ1-2; weak D call: TRBD1 (6 bases). Germline V CDR1 and CDR2: SGHNT, YYREEE (reference sequence). Deletions cut 3 bases from V and 3 bases from J, with 15 bases between. The CDR3 loop spans 15 amino acids. DNA of the CDR3: TGTGCCAGCAGCTCCCGTAATGACAGGCACTATGGCTACACCTTC. Protein sequence: CASSSRNDRHYGYTF.

This chain connects TRBV24-1 to TRBJ2-1, with TRBD1 matching over 9 bases. V shed 4 bases and J 9 bases; nucleotides not matched to a gene: 3. The CDR3 covers 13 residues. Germline assignment: CDR1 KGHDR and CDR2 SFDVKD. The CDR3 region is CATSDLTGGEQFF. The CDR3 nucleotides read TGTGCCACCAGTGACCTGACAGGGGGTGAGCAGTTCTTC.

This clone was seen only once. The chain couples TRBV4-3 to TRBJ2-1; 8 bases agree with TRBD2. Germline CDR1 reads LGHNA; CDR2 reads YSLEER. Losses at the gene ends were 1 base for V and 7 bases for J; bases not matched to a gene: 9. The length of the CDR3 is 16 residues. The CDR3, as DNA: TGCGCCAGCAGCCAAGTAGCGGGACCCTGGGGAAATGAGCAGTTCTTC. This encodes CASSQVAGPWGNEQFF.

The V call is TRBV20-1, the J call TRBJ1-1, with D perhaps matching TRBD1 (5 bases). The CDR3 consists of 13 residues. Germline-derived CDR1 and CDR2 are DFQATT and SNEGSKA (reference sequence). The V end lost 3 bases, the J end lost 3 bases, and 11 bases lay between the germline ends. The CDR3 DNA sequence: TGCAGTGCTAGTCAGGGCATAGACACTGAAGCTTTCTTT. Protein: CSASQGIDTEAFF.

V gene TRBV6-2 or TRBV6-3 combines with J gene TRBJ2-4, with a tentative D call TRBD1 (6 bases). Trimming took off 5 bases at V and 0 bases at J, with 14 bases between the two ends. Per the germline V gene, CDR1 is MNHEY and CDR2 is SVGEGT. The CDR3 loop spans 16 amino acids. CDR3 residues: CASSPGTKLAKNIQYF. The DNA for the CDR3 is TGTGCCAGCAGTCCCGGGACAAAGCTAGCCAAAAACATTCAGTACTTC.

This clone showed up just a few times. This chain uses TRBV5-6 with TRBJ2-7; TRBD1 aligns across 9 bases. CDR1 is SGHDT and CDR2 is YYEEEE in the germline V gene. The trim removed 2 bases at V and 0 bases at J, leaving 3 bases unmatched. The length of the CDR3 is 15 residues. CDR3 residues: CASSFRDRASYEQYF. Written as DNA, the CDR3 is TGTGCCAGCAGCTTCCGGGACAGGGCCTCCTACGAGCAGTACTTC. The full variable domain, completed using reference TRBV5-6 and TRBJ2-7, is DAGVTQSPTHLIKTRGQQVTLRCSPKSGHDTVSWYQQALGQGPQFIFQYYEEEERQRGNFPDRFSGHQFPNYSSELNVNALLLGDSALYLCASSFRDRASYEQYFGPGTRLTVT.

The sample holds a few counts of this clone. This sequence joins TRBV28 and TRBJ1-4, with D uncertain. Trimming cost V 6 bases and J 0 bases, with 8 bases left between them. The CDR3 covers 14 residues. The germline V gene encodes CDR1 MDHEN and CDR2 SYDVKM. CDR3 sequence: CASSRGATNEKLFF. CDR3 sequence (DNA): TGTGCCAGCAGCCGGGGAGCAACTAATGAAAAACTGTTTTTT.

V usage is TRBV6-5 and J usage is TRBJ1-5, with 9 bases aligning to TRBD1. With 10 bases clipped from V and 4 bases from J, the junction kept 8 bases outside the gene matches. CDR1 and CDR2 from the germline V gene are MNHEY and SVGAGI. The CDR3 contains 14 residues. The CDR3 protein is CATQQGADNQPQHF. The DNA for the CDR3 is TGTGCCACCCAACAGGGGGCAGATAATCAGCCCCAGCATTTT.